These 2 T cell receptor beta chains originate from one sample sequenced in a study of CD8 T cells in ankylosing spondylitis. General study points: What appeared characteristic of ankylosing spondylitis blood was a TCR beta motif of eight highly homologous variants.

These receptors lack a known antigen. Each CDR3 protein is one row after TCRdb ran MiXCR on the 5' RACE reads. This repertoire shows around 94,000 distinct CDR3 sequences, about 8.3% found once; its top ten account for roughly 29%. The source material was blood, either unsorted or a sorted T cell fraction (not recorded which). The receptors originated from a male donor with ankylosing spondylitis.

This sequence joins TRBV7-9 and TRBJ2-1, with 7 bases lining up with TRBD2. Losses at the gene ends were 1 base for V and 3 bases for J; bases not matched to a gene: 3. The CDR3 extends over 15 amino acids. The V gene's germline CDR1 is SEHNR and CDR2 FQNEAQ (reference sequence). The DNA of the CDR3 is TGTGCCAGCAGCTTAGGGGCTAGCGGCTACAATGAGCAGTTCTTC. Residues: CASSLGASGYNEQFF.

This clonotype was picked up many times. CDR3 loop: CASSFGDTDTQYF. For the CDR3, the DNA is TGTGCCAGCAGCTTTGGGGACACAGATACGCAGTATTTT. This chain links TRBV7-2 with TRBJ2-3; D is undetermined. The CDR3 sequence is 13 residues long. V was pared by 3 bases and J by 2 bases, with 6 bases between. The V gene's germline CDR1 is SGHTA and CDR2 FQGNSA.